The T cell receptor (beta chain) under discussion was sequenced for a study of blood T cell repertoires in COVID-19. Study-wide context: COVID-19 samples, acute and convalescent, were from the United States, Italy and Spain.

Sequencing used immunoSEQ multiplex PCR; TCRdb keeps in-frame clones, though not all of them. Among fewer than 110,000 clones listed, approximately 84% were seen once. V lost 1 base to trimming and J lost 9 bases, with 16 bases between them. The germline V gene has CDR1 SSHAT and CDR2 FNYEAQ (reference sequence). This CDR3 has 15 amino acids. This receptor was obtained from a human donor in a cohort sampled during active COVID-19. The rearrangement links TRBV7-7 to TRBJ2-1, with TRBD1 as a possible D gene (5 bases). Input material: peripheral blood. The CDR3 reads CASSLDPVGATEQFF. CDR3 DNA sequence: TGTGCCAGCAGCTTAGATCCGGTAGGGGCTACTGAGCAGTTCTTC. The full variable domain, its missing parts supplied by reference TRBV7-7 and TRBJ2-1, is GAGVSQSPRYKVTKRGQDVTLRCDPISSHATLYWYQQALGQGPEFLTYFNYEAQPDKSGLPSDRFSAERPEGSISTLTIQRTEQRDSAMYRCASSLDPVGATEQFFGPGTRLTVL.